This T cell receptor (beta chain) was recorded in a study of regulatory T cells in long-lasting Graves disease. Time point reported: newly diagnosed GD, antithyroid drugs for less than 3 months. PBMC RNA served as the TCR library source. Study observations and caveats: Repertoires from persistent disease leaned toward TRBV28, TRBJ1-2 and TRBJ2-5.

iRepertoire HTBI primers and Arm-PCR of CDR3 regions built TCR beta libraries. TCRdb recomputed calls from the multiplex PCR reads with MiXCR, one row per CDR3 protein. Of under 450,000 distinct CDR3 sequences listed, around 11% are singletons. In its sample, this clonotype was seen many times. What it recognizes is unknown. Trimming removed 6 bases from V and 4 bases from J, with 10 bases in between. CDR1 SQVTM and CDR2 ANQGSEA come from the germline V gene. The CDR3 is 12 amino acids. These records were also assigned to another study, of T cells in Graves' hyperthyroidism and ophthalmopathy. That source adds: Classification by a 13 V-J model distinguished ophthalmopathy from stable hyperthyroidism.

J is TRBJ2-1 and V is TRBV29-1; D is uncertain. The receptor comes from a woman between 18 and 30 years old with Graves disease. Here the sequenced sample was peripheral blood mononuclear cells (PBMCs), taken at new diagnosis, from a patient treated with antithyroid drugs. CDR3 in DNA: TGCAGCGTGGTGGTAGCTTACAATGAGCAGTTCTTC. It codes for CSVVVAYNEQFF.